Listed below are T cell receptor beta chains from one sample, sequenced in a study of blood T cell repertoires in COVID-19. Sequencing was performed with immunoSEQ multiplex PCR; in TCRdb, only in-frame clones are kept and a portion is missing. This sample has approximately 270,000 clones; approximately 83% occur once, and the top ten carry more than 9.5%. Sequencing was done on a sample of peripheral blood. The receptors shown here come from a woman in her 70s with acute or convalescent COVID-19. Each CDR3 is given with its conserved first and last residue. A D gene is named only where the DNA matches it firmly. Clone size is shown for a subset of rows, as once, few, many or a class of expanded clone.

d_gene	v_gene	abundance	j_gene	CDR3nt	CDR3aa
TRBD1	TRBV19	.	TRBJ1-2	TGTGCCAGTTCGTATGTGGCCAGGGGGTATGGCTACACCTTC	CASSYVARGYGYTF
.	TRBV6-6	.	TRBJ2-3	TGTGCCAGCAGGGGCCTGAGGGTAGATACGCAGTATTTT	CASRGLRVDTQYF
.	TRBV3-1/TRBV3-2	few	TRBJ1-3	TGTGCCAGCAGCCCAGAACGGGACACCATATATTTT	CASSPERDTIYF
.	TRBV3-1/TRBV3-2	.	TRBJ1-3	TGTGCCAGCAGCCCTTCGAGGACAGCTGGAAACACCATATATTTT	CASSPSRTAGNTIYF
TRBD1	TRBV12-5	.	TRBJ1-1	TGTGCTAGTGGGGACAGGGGGAACACTGAAGCTTTCTTT	CASGDRGNTEAFF
TRBD1	TRBV11-2	.	TRBJ2-1	TGTGCCAGCAGGCGGGACAGGGGACCGGTGGAGCAGTTCTTC	CASRRDRGPVEQFF
.	TRBV3-1/TRBV3-2	.	TRBJ2-7	TGTGCCAGCAGCCGTAGTGGAGCCCCCTACGAGCAGTACTTC	CASSRSGAPYEQYF
.	TRBV14	.	TRBJ1-1	TGTGCCAGCAGCCGAACAGGTTATGTATCTCCTGAAGCTTTCTTT	CASSRTGYVSPEAFF
.	TRBV10-2	.	TRBJ1-1	TGCGCCAGCAGTGCGGGGGTATTGAACACTGAAGCTTTCTTT	CASSAGVLNTEAFF
TRBD2	TRBV2	few	TRBJ2-3	TGTGCCACCACGAGGGGAGGGCGAGCAGATACGCAGTATTTT	CATTRGGRADTQYF
.	TRBV3-1/TRBV3-2	.	TRBJ2-6	TGTGCCAGCAGCCAAGTCCGGTCTGGGGCCAACGTCCTGACTTTC	CASSQVRSGANVLTF
TRBD1	TRBV6-1	once	TRBJ2-7	TGTGCCAGCAGTGAAGGGACAGGGATTGACGAGCAGTACTTC	CASSEGTGIDEQYF
TRBD2	TRBV4-2	.	TRBJ2-7	TGTGCCAGCAGCCAAGAAAGCGGGGGGACCTACGAGCAGTACTTC	CASSQESGGTYEQYF
TRBD2	TRBV5-4	.	TRBJ2-1	TGTGCCAGCAGCTGGGTAGCGGGGGGCCACAACAATGAGCAGTTCTTC	CASSWVAGGHNNEQFF
.	TRBV7-2	.	TRBJ2-3	TGTGCCAGCAGCTTAGACAGGGTCGGCACAGATACGCAGTATTTT	CASSLDRVGTDTQYF
.	TRBV10-3	.	TRBJ2-3	TGTGCCATCAGTGAGTCAAGGGGGACCCAGTATTTT	CAISESRGTQYF
.	TRBV5-1	.	TRBJ2-1	TGCGCCAGCAGCGCGACTAGTAACAATGAGCAGTTCTTC	CASSATSNNEQFF
.	TRBV19	.	TRBJ2-2	TGTGCCAGTAGTCCCCAACCCGGACTATCCACCGGGGAGCTGTTTTTT	CASSPQPGLSTGELFF
.	TRBV7-9	.	TRBJ1-2	TGTGCCAGCAGCTGGGACACTAGAACGGGAGGCTACACCTTC	CASSWDTRTGGYTF
TRBD2	TRBV7-2	.	TRBJ2-1	TGTGCCAGCAGCTCCCCGGGACTAGCGGGGGCCGGCGTGGGGAAGCAGTTCTTC	CASSSPGLAGAGVGKQFF
TRBD1	TRBV14	.	TRBJ2-1	TGTGCCAGCAGCCAAGGAAGTAGACAGGGGGGCAATGAGCAGTTCTTC	CASSQGSRQGGNEQFF
.	TRBV7-9	.	TRBJ1-2	TGTGCCAGCAGCTTAGGTGGAGGGGTCTACACCTTC	CASSLGGGVYTF
.	TRBV5-6	once	TRBJ2-4	TGTGCCAGCAGTTTTGGCGCAAAGGGACTAGCCAAAAACATTCAGTACTTC	CASSFGAKGLAKNIQYF
TRBD2	TRBV7-2	.	TRBJ2-3	TGTGCCAGCAGCCATATCGGGGGGGGAGGCACAGATACGCAGTATTTT	CASSHIGGGGTDTQYF
.	TRBV5-1	.	TRBJ1-1	TGCGCCAGCAGCTCCTCGGTGGGGCAAGGAGAAACTGAAGCTTTCTTT	CASSSSVGQGETEAFF
.	TRBV7-8	.	TRBJ1-2	TGTGCCAGCAGCTTATCACAAGGAGGAATCTATGGCTACACCTTC	CASSLSQGGIYGYTF
.	TRBV5-1	few	TRBJ2-2	TGCGCCAGCAGTTCTCCCGGAGGAACCGGGGAGCTGTTTTTT	CASSSPGGTGELFF
TRBD2	TRBV7-2	.	TRBJ2-7	TGTGCCAGCAGCTTAGTGGCTAGCGGGGATTACGAGCAGTACTTC	CASSLVASGDYEQYF
.	TRBV6-5	.	TRBJ2-7	TGTGCCAGCAGGGTTACAGCCTACGAGCAGTACTTC	CASRVTAYEQYF
TRBD1	TRBV19	.	TRBJ1-2	TGTGCCAGTACCGACCGACAGGGGGATGGCTACACCTTC	CASTDRQGDGYTF
.	TRBV2	.	TRBJ1-5	TGTGCCAGCAGGGAGGGGCCTCAGCCCCAGCATTTT	CASREGPQPQHF
.	TRBV5-1	once	TRBJ2-5	TGCGCCAGCAGCGGCGGAGGGTTAGAGACCCAGTACTTC	CASSGGGLETQYF
TRBD1	TRBV19	.	TRBJ1-1	TGTGCCAGTAGTTTGGGAGGACAGGGTCGGGCTTTCTTT	CASSLGGQGRAFF
.	TRBV19	.	TRBJ1-5	TGTGCCAGTAGACCCAACGGGGGTGGCAATCAGCCCCAGCATTTT	CASRPNGGGNQPQHF
TRBD2	TRBV9	.	TRBJ2-3	TGTGCCAGCAGCGCCCATCTGAGCGGGGGGGCACATACGCAGTATTTT	CASSAHLSGGAHTQYF
.	TRBV7-8	.	TRBJ1-5	TGTGCCAGCAGCTTATCGGGTAAGGAGCCCCAGCATTTT	CASSLSGKEPQHF
.	TRBV4-2	.	TRBJ1-1	TGTGCCAGCAGCCAGGGCAGTCTTTACAGGACGGATCAATCTGAAGCTTTCTTT	CASSQGSLYRTDQSEAFF
.	TRBV3-1/TRBV3-2	.	TRBJ1-2	TGTGCCAGCAGCCCCACTCCGAAGCCGGGGTATGGCTACACCTTC	CASSPTPKPGYGYTF
.	TRBV23-1	.	TRBJ2-1	TGCGCCAGCAGTCAAAGAACCGGGACACCTTACAATGAGCAGTTCTTC	CASSQRTGTPYNEQFF
.	TRBV4-2	.	TRBJ1-2	TGTGCCAGCAGCCATGAGGGCGGACGGAACTATGGCTACACCTTC	CASSHEGGRNYGYTF
.	TRBV5-1	.	TRBJ1-1	TGCGCCAGCAGCTTGGATTTAGGCCAGGTGAACACTGAAGCTTTCTTT	CASSLDLGQVNTEAFF
TRBD2	TRBV2	.	TRBJ2-4	TGTGCCAGCAGTCTCCTGGGCGGGGGGGCGACCAAAAACATTCAGTACTTC	CASSLLGGGATKNIQYF
.	TRBV10-2	once	TRBJ1-6	TGCGCCAGCAGTGAGTCGGGGCCAAATAATTCACCCCTCCACTTT	CASSESGPNNSPLHF
.	TRBV3-1/TRBV3-2	.	TRBJ1-1	TGTGCCAGCAGCCTTCAAGGCGGGCTAGAAGCTTTCTTT	CASSLQGGLEAFF
.	TRBV5-1	.	TRBJ1-1	TGCGCCAGCAGCGGTTCACAGGATAGAGCTTTCTTT	CASSGSQDRAFF
TRBD2	TRBV6-5	.	TRBJ2-1	TGTGCCAGCAGTTACTCGACTAGCGGAGCTTACAATGAGCAGTTCTTC	CASSYSTSGAYNEQFF
.	TRBV14	.	TRBJ2-5	TGTGCCAGCAGCCTCCGGGGGAGGTATGGGACCCAGTACTTC	CASSLRGRYGTQYF
.	TRBV20-1	.	TRBJ2-1	TGCAGTGCTAGTCTTCGGGGGGCTCTTAATGAGCAGTTCTTC	CSASLRGALNEQFF
.	TRBV6-5	.	TRBJ1-2	TGTGCCAGCAGTTCACCGAAACAGGGAGGGGGCTACACCTTC	CASSSPKQGGGYTF
.	TRBV5-6	.	TRBJ2-6	TGTGCCAGCAGCTGGACGGGGACTGCTGGGGCCAACGTCCTGACTTTC	CASSWTGTAGANVLTF
.	TRBV6-1	.	TRBJ2-2	TGTGCCAGCAGTGACAATAGTCGTGGCGGGGAGCTGTTTTTT	CASSDNSRGGELFF
.	TRBV29-1	.	TRBJ1-2	TGCAGCGTCCGACAGAATAGAGGCTACACCTTC	CSVRQNRGYTF
.	TRBV25-1	.	TRBJ1-1	TGTGCCAGCAATCGCGGTCCACAGGGGAACACTGAAGCTTTCTTT	CASNRGPQGNTEAFF
TRBD1	TRBV7-7	.	TRBJ2-3	TGTGCTAGCAGCTTGGGACAGGGGGCGGATACGCAGTATTTT	CASSLGQGADTQYF